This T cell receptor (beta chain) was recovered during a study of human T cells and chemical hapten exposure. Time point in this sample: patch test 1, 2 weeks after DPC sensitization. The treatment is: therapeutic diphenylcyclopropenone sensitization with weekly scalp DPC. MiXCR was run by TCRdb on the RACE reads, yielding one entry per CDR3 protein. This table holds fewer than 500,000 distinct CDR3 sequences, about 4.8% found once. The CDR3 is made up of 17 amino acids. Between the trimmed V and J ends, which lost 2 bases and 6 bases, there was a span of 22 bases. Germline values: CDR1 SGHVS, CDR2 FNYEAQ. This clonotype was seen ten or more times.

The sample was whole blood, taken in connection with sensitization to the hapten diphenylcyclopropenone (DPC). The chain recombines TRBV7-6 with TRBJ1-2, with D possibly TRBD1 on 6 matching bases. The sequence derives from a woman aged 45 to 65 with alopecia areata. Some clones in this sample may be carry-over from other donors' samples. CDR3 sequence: CASSLRAGDGSLNGYTF. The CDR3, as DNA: TGTGCCAGCAGCTTAAGGGCAGGGGATGGCTCTCTCAATGGCTACACCTTC.